Listed here is a single TCR beta chain. The sample comes from a study of blood T cell repertoires in COVID-19. Looking at the study overall: The origin of the acute and convalescent COVID-19 samples was the United States, Italy and Spain. T cells, B-cell-depleted T cells, or PBMCs supplied cDNA or gDNA.

Original processing methods: The authors estimated nucleated cell counts from reference gene primer amplification. Method: immunoSEQ multiplex PCR; TCRdb's copy keeps in-frame clones and lacks some. The DNA gave D and trimming, while V, J and clone size come from that table. The data hold approximately 240,000 clones, with about 80% observed a single time. What was sequenced was peripheral blood. This clonotype originated in a woman in her fifties or sixties with acute or convalescent COVID-19.

DNA of the CDR3: TGTGCCAGCAGCTTAACCCCCTCGACTAGCGGGGACACCGGGGAGCTGTTTTTT. Amino acids: CASSLTPSTSGDTGELFF. This chain uses TRBV7-9 with TRBJ2-2; TRBD2 matches 11 bases. V lost 2 bases to trimming and J lost 3 bases; unmatched junction nucleotides: 8. CDR1 SEHNR and CDR2 FQNEAQ come from the germline V gene (reference sequence). This CDR3 contains 18 residues.